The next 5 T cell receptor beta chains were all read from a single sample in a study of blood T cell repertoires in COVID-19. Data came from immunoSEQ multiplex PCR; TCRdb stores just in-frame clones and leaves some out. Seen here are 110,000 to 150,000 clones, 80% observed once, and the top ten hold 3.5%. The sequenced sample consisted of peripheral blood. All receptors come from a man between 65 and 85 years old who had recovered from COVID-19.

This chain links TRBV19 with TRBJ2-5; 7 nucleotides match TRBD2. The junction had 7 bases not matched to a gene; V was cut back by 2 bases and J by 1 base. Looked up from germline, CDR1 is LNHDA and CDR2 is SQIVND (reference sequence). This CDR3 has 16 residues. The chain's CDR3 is CASSISAGRGQETQYF. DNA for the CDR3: TGTGCCAGTAGTATATCTGCGGGGAGGGGCCAAGAGACCCAGTACTTC.

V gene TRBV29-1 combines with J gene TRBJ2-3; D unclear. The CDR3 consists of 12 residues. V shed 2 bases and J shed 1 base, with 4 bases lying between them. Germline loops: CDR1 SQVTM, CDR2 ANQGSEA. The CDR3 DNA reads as TGCAGCGTTGAACAGGGCACAGATACGCAGTATTTT. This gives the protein CSVEQGTDTQYF.

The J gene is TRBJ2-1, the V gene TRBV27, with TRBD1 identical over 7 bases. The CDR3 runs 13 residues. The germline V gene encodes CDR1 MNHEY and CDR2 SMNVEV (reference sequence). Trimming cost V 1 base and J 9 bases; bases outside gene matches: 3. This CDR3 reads CASSLWDSSEQFF. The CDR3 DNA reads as TGTGCCAGCAGTTTATGGGACAGCAGTGAGCAGTTCTTC.

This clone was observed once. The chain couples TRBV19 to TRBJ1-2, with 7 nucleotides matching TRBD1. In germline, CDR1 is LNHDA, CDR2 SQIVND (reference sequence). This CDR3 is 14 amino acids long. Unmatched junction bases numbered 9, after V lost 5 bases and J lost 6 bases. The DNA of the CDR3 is TGTGCCAGTAGTCCGACCTTAGGGGGCCATGGCTACACCTTC. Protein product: CASSPTLGGHGYTF.

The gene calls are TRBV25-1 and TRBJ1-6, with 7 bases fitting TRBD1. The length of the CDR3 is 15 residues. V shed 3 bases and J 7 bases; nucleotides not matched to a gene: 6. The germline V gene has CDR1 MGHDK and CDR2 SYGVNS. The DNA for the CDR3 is TGTGCCAGCAGTGAGTCGACAGGGTTCAATTCACCCCTCCACTTT. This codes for CASSESTGFNSPLHF.